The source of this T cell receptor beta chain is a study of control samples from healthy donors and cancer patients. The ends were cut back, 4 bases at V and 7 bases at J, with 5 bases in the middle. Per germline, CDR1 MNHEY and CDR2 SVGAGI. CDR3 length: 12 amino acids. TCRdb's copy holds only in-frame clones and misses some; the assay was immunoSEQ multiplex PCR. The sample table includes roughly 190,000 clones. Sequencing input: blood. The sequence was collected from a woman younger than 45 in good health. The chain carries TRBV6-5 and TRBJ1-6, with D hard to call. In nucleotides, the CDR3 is TGTGCCAGCAGTTCCGGGAATTCACCCCTCCACTTT. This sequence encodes CASSSGNSPLHF.